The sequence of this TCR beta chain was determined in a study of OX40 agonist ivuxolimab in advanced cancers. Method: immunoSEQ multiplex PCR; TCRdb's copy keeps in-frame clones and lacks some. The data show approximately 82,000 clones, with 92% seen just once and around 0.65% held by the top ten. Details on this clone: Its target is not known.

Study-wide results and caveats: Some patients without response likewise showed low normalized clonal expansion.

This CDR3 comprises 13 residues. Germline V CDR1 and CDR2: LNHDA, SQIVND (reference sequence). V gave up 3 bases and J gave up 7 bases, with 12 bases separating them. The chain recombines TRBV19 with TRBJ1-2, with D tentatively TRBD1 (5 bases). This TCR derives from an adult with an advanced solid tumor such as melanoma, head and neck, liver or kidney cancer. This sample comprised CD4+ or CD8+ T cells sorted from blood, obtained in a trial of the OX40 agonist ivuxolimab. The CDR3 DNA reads TGTGCCAGTAGTATCGCAGGGCGCCCTGGCTACACCTTC. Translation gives CASSIAGRPGYTF.